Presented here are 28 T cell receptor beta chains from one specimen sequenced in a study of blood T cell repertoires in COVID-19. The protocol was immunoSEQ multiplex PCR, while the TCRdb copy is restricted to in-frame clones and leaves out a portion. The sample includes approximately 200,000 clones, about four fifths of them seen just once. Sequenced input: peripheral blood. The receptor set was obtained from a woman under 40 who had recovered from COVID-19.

The CDR3 bases are TGTGCCAGCAGTTTAATAACTAGCACAGAGACCCAGTACTTC. This translates into CASSLITSTETQYF. The chain is built from TRBV27 and TRBJ2-5, with D maybe TRBD2 (6 bases). CDR1 is MNHEY, CDR2 SMNVEV, per germline (reference sequence). Trimming left V 2 bases short and J 4 bases short, with 11 bases between. The CDR3 covers 14 residues.

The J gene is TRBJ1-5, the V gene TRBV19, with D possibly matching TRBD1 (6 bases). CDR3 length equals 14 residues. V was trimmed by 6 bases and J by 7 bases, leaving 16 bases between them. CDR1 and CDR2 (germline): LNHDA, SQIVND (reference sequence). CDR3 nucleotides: TGTGCCAGTAGGTCCGGACAGCCGAACCAGCCCCAGCATTTT. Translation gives CASRSGQPNQPQHF.

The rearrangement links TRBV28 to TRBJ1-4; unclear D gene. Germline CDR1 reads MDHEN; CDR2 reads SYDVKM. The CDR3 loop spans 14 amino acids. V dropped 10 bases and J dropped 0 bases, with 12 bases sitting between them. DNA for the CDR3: TGTGCCACAGAGGAGCCTCCAACTAATGAAAAACTGTTTTTT. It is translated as CATEEPPTNEKLFF.

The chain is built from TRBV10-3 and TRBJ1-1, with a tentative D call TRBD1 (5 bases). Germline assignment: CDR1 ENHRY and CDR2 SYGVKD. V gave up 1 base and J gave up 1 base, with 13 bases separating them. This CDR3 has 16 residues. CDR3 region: CAISEYPGGENTEAFF. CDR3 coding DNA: TGTGCCATCAGTGAGTATCCGGGGGGAGAGAACACTGAAGCTTTCTTT.

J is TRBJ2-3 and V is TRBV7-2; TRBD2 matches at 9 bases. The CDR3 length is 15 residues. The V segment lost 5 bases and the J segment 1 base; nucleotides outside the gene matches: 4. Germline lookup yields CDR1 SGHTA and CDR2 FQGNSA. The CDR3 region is CASSGRLAGTDTQYF. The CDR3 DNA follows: TGTGCCAGCAGCGGTCGACTAGCGGGCACAGATACGCAGTATTTT.

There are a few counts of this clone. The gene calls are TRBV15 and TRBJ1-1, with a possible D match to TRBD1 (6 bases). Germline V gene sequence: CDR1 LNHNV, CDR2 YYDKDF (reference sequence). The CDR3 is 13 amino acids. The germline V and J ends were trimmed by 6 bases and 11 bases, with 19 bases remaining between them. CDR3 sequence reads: CATSQGSAIGAFF. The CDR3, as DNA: TGTGCCACCAGTCAGGGGAGTGCTATCGGGGCTTTCTTT.

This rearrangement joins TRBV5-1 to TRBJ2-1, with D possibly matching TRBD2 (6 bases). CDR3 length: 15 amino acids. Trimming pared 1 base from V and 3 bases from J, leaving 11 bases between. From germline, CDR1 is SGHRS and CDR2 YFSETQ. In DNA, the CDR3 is TGCGCCAGCAGCTTGAAGATCGGGGGCTACAATGAGCAGTTCTTC. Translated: CASSLKIGGYNEQFF.

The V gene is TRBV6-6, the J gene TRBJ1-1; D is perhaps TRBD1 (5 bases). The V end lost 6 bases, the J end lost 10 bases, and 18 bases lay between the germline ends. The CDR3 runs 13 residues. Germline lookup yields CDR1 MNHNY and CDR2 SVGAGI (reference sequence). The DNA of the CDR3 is TGTGCCAGCAGACCCAGGGAGGGGTCTGCAGCTTTCTTT. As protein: CASRPREGSAAFF.

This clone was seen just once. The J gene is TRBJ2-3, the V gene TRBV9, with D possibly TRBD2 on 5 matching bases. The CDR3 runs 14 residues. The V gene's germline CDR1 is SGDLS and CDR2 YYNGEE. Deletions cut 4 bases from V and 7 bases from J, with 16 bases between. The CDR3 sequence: CASSHRRSGYTQYF. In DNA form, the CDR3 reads TGTGCCAGCAGCCATCGTAGGTCGGGGTATACGCAGTATTTT.

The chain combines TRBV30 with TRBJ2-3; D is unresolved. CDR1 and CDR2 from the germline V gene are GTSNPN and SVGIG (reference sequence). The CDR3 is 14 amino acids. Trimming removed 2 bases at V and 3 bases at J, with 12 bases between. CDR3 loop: CAWSPSRFTDTQYF. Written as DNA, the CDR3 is TGTGCCTGGAGTCCATCTAGATTTACAGATACGCAGTATTTT.

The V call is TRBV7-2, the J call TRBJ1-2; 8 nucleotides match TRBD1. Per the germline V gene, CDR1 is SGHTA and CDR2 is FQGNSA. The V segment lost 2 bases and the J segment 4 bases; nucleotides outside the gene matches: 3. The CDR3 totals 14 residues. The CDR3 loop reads CASSLPGGSYGYTF. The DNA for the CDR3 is TGTGCCAGCAGCTTACCAGGGGGCAGCTATGGCTACACCTTC.

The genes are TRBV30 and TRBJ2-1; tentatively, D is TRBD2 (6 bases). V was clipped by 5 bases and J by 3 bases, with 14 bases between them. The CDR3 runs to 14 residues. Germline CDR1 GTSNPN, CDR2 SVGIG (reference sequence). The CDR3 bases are TGTGCCTGGGACCGCCGGACTAACTACAATGAGCAGTTCTTC. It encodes CAWDRRTNYNEQFF.

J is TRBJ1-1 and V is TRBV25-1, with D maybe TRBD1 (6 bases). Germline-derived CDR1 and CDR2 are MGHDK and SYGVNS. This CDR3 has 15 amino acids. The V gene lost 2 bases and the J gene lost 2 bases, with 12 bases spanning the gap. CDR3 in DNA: TGTGCCAGCAGTGAAGGAGGCAGGGGTAACACTGAAGCTTTCTTT. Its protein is CASSEGGRGNTEAFF.

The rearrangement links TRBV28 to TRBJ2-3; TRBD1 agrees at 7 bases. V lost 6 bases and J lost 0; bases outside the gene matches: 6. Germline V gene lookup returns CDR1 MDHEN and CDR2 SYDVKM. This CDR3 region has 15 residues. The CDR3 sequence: CASRGATGSTDTQYF. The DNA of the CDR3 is TGTGCCAGCAGGGGAGCGACAGGGAGCACAGATACGCAGTATTTT. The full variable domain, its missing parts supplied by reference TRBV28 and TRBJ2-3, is DVKVTQSSRYLVKRTGEKVFLECVQDMDHENMFWYRQDPGLGLRLIYFSYDVKMKEKGDIPEGYSVSREKKERFSLILESASTNQTSMYLCASRGATGSTDTQYFGPGTRLTVL.

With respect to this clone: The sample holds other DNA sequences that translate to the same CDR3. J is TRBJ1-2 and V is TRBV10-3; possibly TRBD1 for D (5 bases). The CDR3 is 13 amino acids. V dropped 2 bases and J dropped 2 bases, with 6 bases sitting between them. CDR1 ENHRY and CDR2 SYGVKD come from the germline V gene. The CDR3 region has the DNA TGTGCCATCAGTGAGGACAGAAACTATGGCTACACCTTC. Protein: CAISEDRNYGYTF.

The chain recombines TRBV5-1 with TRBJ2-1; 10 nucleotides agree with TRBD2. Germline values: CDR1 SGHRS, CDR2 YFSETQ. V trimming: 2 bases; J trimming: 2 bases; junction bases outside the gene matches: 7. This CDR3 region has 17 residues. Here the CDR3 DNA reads TGCGCCAGCAGCTTATCCAGCGGGAGGGGTACCTACAATGAGCAGTTCTTC. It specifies CASSLSSGRGTYNEQFF. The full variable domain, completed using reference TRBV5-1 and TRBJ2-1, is KAGVTQTPRYLIKTRGQQVTLSCSPISGHRSVSWYQQTPGQGLQFLFEYFSETQRNKGNFPGRFSGRQFSNSRSEMNVSTLELGDSALYLCASSLSSGRGTYNEQFFGPGTRLTVL.

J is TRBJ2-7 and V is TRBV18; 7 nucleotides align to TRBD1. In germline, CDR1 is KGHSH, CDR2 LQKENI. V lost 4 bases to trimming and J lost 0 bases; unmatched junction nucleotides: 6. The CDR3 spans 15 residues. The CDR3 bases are TGTGCCAGCTCACGGGGGCAGGGGGTCTCCTACGAGCAGTACTTC. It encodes CASSRGQGVSYEQYF.

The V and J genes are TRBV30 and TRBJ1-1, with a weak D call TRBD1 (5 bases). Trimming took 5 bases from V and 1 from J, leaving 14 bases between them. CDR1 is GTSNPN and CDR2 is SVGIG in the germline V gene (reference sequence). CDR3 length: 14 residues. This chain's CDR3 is CAWGDRQTNTEAFF. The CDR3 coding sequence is TGTGCCTGGGGCGACAGACAAACGAACACTGAAGCTTTCTTT. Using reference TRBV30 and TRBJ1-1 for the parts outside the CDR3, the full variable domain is SQTIHQWPATLVQPVGSPLSLECTVEGTSNPNLYWYRQAAGRGLQLLFYSVGIGQISSEVPQNLSASRPQDRQFILSSKKLLLSDSGFYLCAWGDRQTNTEAFFGQGTRLTVV.

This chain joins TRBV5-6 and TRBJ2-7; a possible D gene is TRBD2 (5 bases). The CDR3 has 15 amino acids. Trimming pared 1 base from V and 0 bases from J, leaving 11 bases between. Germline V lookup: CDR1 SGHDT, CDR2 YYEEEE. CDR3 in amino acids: CASSLRGLPSYEQYF. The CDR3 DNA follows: TGTGCCAGCAGCTTGCGCGGACTTCCCTCCTACGAGCAGTACTTC.

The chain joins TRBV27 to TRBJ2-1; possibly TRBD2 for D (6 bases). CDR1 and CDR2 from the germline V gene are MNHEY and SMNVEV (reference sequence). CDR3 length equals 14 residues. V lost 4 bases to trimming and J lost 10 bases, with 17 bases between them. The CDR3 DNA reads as TGTGCCAGCAGTTCTGGACGGAGACTAGGGGAGCAGTTCTTC. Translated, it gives CASSSGRRLGEQFF.

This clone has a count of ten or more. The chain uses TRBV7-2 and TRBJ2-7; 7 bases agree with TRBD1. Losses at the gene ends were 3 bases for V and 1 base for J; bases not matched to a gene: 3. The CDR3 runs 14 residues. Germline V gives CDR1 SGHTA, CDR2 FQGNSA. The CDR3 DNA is TGTGCCAGCAGCTTCCGGGACAGTTCCTACGAGCAGTACTTC. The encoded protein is CASSFRDSSYEQYF.

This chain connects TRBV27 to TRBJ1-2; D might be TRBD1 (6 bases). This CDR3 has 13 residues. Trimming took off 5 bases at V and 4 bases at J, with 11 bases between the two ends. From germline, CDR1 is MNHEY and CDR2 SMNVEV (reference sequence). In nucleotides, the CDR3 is TGTGCCAGCAGTCGAGGACAGTTCTATGGCTACACCTTC. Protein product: CASSRGQFYGYTF.

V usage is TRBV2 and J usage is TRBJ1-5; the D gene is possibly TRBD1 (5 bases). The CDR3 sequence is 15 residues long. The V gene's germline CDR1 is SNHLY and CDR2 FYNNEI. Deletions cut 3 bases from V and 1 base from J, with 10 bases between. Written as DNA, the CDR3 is TGTGCCAGCAGTGAGCGACGGGGGAGCAATCAGCCCCAGCATTTT. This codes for CASSERRGSNQPQHF.

CDR3 coding DNA: TGTGCCAGCAGCCCCGAGGGCAGGGGGAGTCGAAACACCATATATTTT. Translated, it gives CASSPEGRGSRNTIYF. The chain carries TRBV28 and TRBJ1-3, with 7 positions matching TRBD1. The CDR3 length is 16 residues. J was trimmed by 5 bases and V by 6 bases; bases with no gene match: 13. CDR1 and CDR2 from the germline V gene are MDHEN and SYDVKM.

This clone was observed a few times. The CDR3 DNA reads TGTGCCAGCAGCTCTGGACAGGGGGCGCGTGGAAACACCATATATTTT. Amino acids: CASSSGQGARGNTIYF. The chain carries TRBV9 and TRBJ1-3; 11 bases agree with TRBD1. Losses at the gene ends were 4 bases for V and 3 bases for J; bases not matched to a gene: 6. This CDR3 is built from 16 residues. Germline CDR1 and CDR2: SGDLS and YYNGEE.

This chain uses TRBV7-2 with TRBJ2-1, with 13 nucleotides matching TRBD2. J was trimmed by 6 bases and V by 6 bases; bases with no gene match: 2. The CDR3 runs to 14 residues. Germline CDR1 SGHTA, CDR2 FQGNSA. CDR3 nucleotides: TGTGCCAGCAGTTGGACTAGCGGGAGCAATGAGCAGTTCTTC. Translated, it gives CASSWTSGSNEQFF.

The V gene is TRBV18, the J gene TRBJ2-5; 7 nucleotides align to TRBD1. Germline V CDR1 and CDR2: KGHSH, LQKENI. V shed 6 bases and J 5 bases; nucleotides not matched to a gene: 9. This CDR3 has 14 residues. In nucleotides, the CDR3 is TGTGCCAGCTCTCAACAGGGGTTAGGGGAGACCCAGTACTTC. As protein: CASSQQGLGETQYF.

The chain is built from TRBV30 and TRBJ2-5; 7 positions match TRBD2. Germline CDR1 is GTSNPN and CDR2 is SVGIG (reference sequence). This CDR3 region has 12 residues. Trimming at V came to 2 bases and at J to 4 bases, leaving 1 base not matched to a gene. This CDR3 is CAWSIAGETQYF. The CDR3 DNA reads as TGTGCCTGGAGTATAGCGGGAGAGACCCAGTACTTC.